The source of this TCR beta chain is a study of blood T cell repertoires in COVID-19. Method: immunoSEQ multiplex PCR; TCRdb's copy keeps in-frame clones and lacks some. The sample contains about 150,000 clones, approximately 80% of which appear only once. The CDR3 runs to 16 residues. Trimming at V came to 1 base and at J to 8 bases, leaving 10 bases not matched to a gene. Germline V gene lookup returns CDR1 LGHDT and CDR2 YNNKEL (reference sequence). The chain joins TRBV3-1 (or the pseudogene TRBV3-2) to TRBJ2-7, with TRBD2 matching over 11 bases. This receptor was obtained from a man aged 55 to 70 who had recovered from COVID-19. Sequenced: peripheral blood. The chain's CDR3 is CASSQVGSGRVGQQYF. The CDR3, as DNA: TGTGCCAGCAGCCAAGTCGGTAGCGGGAGGGTGGGACAGCAGTACTTC.